The sequence of this T cell receptor beta chain was determined in a study of tumor-infiltrating lymphocytes in primary liver carcinoma. Study-level background: The patients, men and women alike, were aged 30 to 69 years. Study findings and constraints: Relative to tumor region pairs, the tumor-adjacent and tumor-blood pairs showed overlap that was lower.

Unsorted bulk tissue, roughly 19-34 mg of it, served as the source for co-extraction of RNA and DNA. Cases comprised patients with primary liver carcinoma who received surgical resection. The germline V gene has CDR1 SEHNR and CDR2 FQNEAQ (reference sequence). The CDR3 covers 14 residues. V lost 4 bases, J lost 2 bases, and 3 bases stayed unmatched. This clonotype was counted ten times or more. What it binds is unknown. The authors made TCR beta cDNA from around 500 ng total RNA with a constant-region primer. Slightly modified ARM-PCR, run as three nested multiplex PCR rounds, produced the TCR beta libraries. Running roughly 10 cycles apiece, the first two PCR rounds relied on TRBV1-TRBV30 forward primers together with a C-beta reverse primer. TCRdb processed the multiplex PCR reads anew with MiXCR; each CDR3 protein has one entry. The data contain around 79,000 distinct CDR3 sequences, 69% of them seen just once; the ten biggest clones take up roughly 28%.

The sequenced sample was tumor-adjacent normal liver tissue. The receptor was isolated from a man aged 35-49 years with primary liver carcinoma and hepatitis B virus infection. This chain uses TRBV7-9 with TRBJ2-7; 9 bases match TRBD1. The CDR3 region has the DNA TGTGCCAGCAGCTCCCGGGACAGGGCCTACGAGCAGTACTTC. This sequence encodes CASSSRDRAYEQYF.